One and the same sample provided the 32 T cell receptor beta chains below, sequenced in a study of T cells in Graves' hyperthyroidism and ophthalmopathy. Amplification targeted TCR beta CDR3 regions from RNA transcripts. TCR CDR3 regions were first amplified by RT-PCR with HTBI primers. In TCRdb, the multiplex PCR reads were re-called with MiXCR into one record per CDR3 protein. The sample consists of 500,000 or so distinct CDR3 sequences, 16% of them appearing once. Material: blood. Every receptor here comes from a woman in her twenties or thirties with Graves' ophthalmopathy.

CDR3 bases: TGTGCCAGCAGCTTAGCGCCGACATTTGGATGGGAGCAGTACTTC. Translating gives CASSLAPTFGWEQYF. The chain carries TRBV7-2 and TRBJ2-7; D ambiguous. Per the germline V gene, CDR1 is SGHTA and CDR2 is FQGNSA. The CDR3 loop spans 15 amino acids. The V and J ends lost 0 bases and 7 bases respectively, with 16 bases between them.

In its sample, this clonotype was seen a few times. The chain combines TRBV9 with TRBJ2-1; a weak D match, TRBD1 (6 bases). Germline V CDR1 and CDR2: SGDLS, YYNGEE. The CDR3 is 17 residues long. V gave up 4 bases and J gave up 1 base, with 18 bases separating them. The chain's CDR3 is CASSHEQGRSSYNEQFF. CDR3 sequence (DNA): TGTGCCAGCAGCCATGAACAGGGAAGGAGTTCCTACAATGAGCAGTTCTTC. The entire variable domain, with the rest obtained from reference TRBV9 and TRBJ2-1, is as follows: DSGVTQTPKHLITATGQRVTLRCSPRSGDLSVYWYQQSLDQGLQFLIQYYNGEERAKGNILERFSAQQFPDLHSELNLSSLELGDSALYFCASSHEQGRSSYNEQFFGPGTRLTVL.

This clonotype was picked up a small number of times. The chain uses TRBV19 and TRBJ1-5, with D possibly being TRBD1 (5 bases). CDR1 is LNHDA and CDR2 is SQIVND in the germline V gene (reference sequence). There are 15 residues in the CDR3. Trimming took off 5 bases at V and 0 bases at J, with 11 bases between the two ends. The CDR3 bases are TGTGCCAGTAGTGCCGGGACGGTTAGCAATCAGCCCCAGCATTTT. Its protein product is CASSAGTVSNQPQHF.

Ten or more counts support this clonotype. The V and J genes are TRBV7-2 and TRBJ1-2, with D possibly being TRBD1 (5 bases). This CDR3 is 17 amino acids long. From germline, CDR1 is SGHTA and CDR2 FQGNSA. The V end lost 4 bases, the J end lost 4 bases, and 22 bases lay between the germline ends. CDR3 sequence (DNA): TGTGCCAGCAGCTCCGCGGGTGGTGGTAGACAGCGCTATGGCTACACCTTC. Translated, it gives CASSSAGGGRQRYGYTF. The whole variable domain, remainder taken from reference TRBV7-2 and TRBJ1-2, is GAGVSQSPSNKVTEKGKDVELRCDPISGHTALYWYRQSLGQGLEFLIYFQGNSAPDKSGLPSDRFSAERTGGSVSTLTIQRTQQEDSAVYLCASSSAGGGRQRYGYTFGSGTRLTVV.

The gene calls are TRBV7-2 and TRBJ2-1, with 13 bases fitting TRBD2. The CDR3 is 16 residues long. Trimming cost V 5 bases and J 6 bases; bases outside gene matches: 7. Per the germline V gene, CDR1 is SGHTA and CDR2 is FQGNSA. The DNA of the CDR3 is TGTGCCAGCAGCGGTACTAGCGGGAGGGCCGGCAATGAGCAGTTCTTC. Protein sequence: CASSGTSGRAGNEQFF.

This clonotype was picked up many times. This sequence joins TRBV6-1 and TRBJ2-7; D is uncertain. Trimming cost V 5 bases and J 6 bases, with 20 bases left between them. Germline values: CDR1 MNHNS, CDR2 SASEGT. CDR3 size: 15 residues. This CDR3 is CASSRATAPGGEQYF. The CDR3 coding sequence is TGTGCCAGCAGTCGTGCCACAGCCCCAGGTGGCGAGCAGTACTTC.

This clonotype has more than one count but fewer than ten. The chain uses TRBV4-3 and TRBJ2-1; 8 bases line up with TRBD1. CDR1 is LGHNA and CDR2 is YSLEER in the germline V gene. This CDR3 region has 17 residues. V lost 3 bases, J lost 3 bases, and 10 bases stayed unmatched. The DNA of the CDR3 is TGCGCCAGCAGCCAGACCCGGACAGGGCCTAACTACAATGAGCAGTTCTTC. The encoded protein is CASSQTRTGPNYNEQFF.

The J gene is TRBJ2-1, the V gene TRBV19; a weak D match, TRBD2 (5 bases). CDR1 is LNHDA, CDR2 SQIVND, per germline (reference sequence). This CDR3 is built from 13 residues. Trimming pared 1 base from V and 8 bases from J, leaving 9 bases between. The CDR3 protein is CASSIVGGDEQFF. CDR3 DNA: TGTGCCAGTAGTATAGTAGGAGGAGATGAGCAGTTCTTC.

The V call is TRBV6-5, the J call TRBJ2-7, with D hard to call. Germline assignment: CDR1 MNHEY and CDR2 SVGAGI. The CDR3 totals 14 residues. V was pared by 0 bases and J by 3 bases, with 9 bases between. CDR3 DNA sequence: TGTGCCAGCAGTTACTCGAACTCAAACTACGAGCAGTACTTC. This gives the protein CASSYSNSNYEQYF.

This chain joins TRBV28 and TRBJ1-1; 10 bases agree with TRBD1. V dropped 7 bases and J dropped 6; count of bases not matched to a gene: 8. The germline gives CDR1 MDHEN, CDR2 SYDVKM. The CDR3 length is 14 residues. CDR3 amino acids: CASTTTGGKAEAFF. CDR3 DNA sequence: TGTGCCAGCACTACGACAGGGGGCAAGGCTGAAGCTTTCTTT.

In its sample, this clonotype was seen a few times. The chain joins TRBV19 to TRBJ1-5; 7 positions match TRBD1. The CDR3 totals 18 residues. CDR1 and CDR2 from the germline V gene are LNHDA and SQIVND (reference sequence). V lost 5 bases to trimming and J lost 3 bases; unmatched junction nucleotides: 16. The CDR3 sequence is CASSPNPHIDRDNQPQHF. In nucleotides, the CDR3 is TGTGCCAGTAGTCCCAACCCCCATATAGACAGGGACAATCAGCCCCAGCATTTT.

The chain employs TRBV9 and TRBJ2-5, with TRBD2 identical over 13 bases. Per germline, CDR1 SGDLS and CDR2 YYNGEE. The trim removed 3 bases at V and 4 bases at J, leaving 9 bases unmatched. CDR3 size: 17 residues. The DNA of the CDR3 is TGTGCCAGCAGCGGTGGAGGACTAGCGGGAGTCCGAGAGACCCAGTACTTC. This gives the protein CASSGGGLAGVRETQYF.

This clonotype was found many times. V gene TRBV20-1 combines with J gene TRBJ2-3; 7 bases match TRBD2. The CDR3 sequence is 18 residues long. From germline, CDR1 is DFQATT and CDR2 SNEGSKA (reference sequence). The ends lost 4 bases at V and 4 bases at J; junction bases unmatched: 20. Here the CDR3 DNA reads TGCAGTGCTATCATAATCGTCCGGGGGGAGGGGATCCCAGATACGCAGTATTTT. Its translation: CSAIIIVRGEGIPDTQYF.

This clonotype was picked up many times. This sequence joins TRBV11-2 and TRBJ2-7; D gene ambiguous. The V end lost 2 bases, the J end lost 3 bases, and 11 bases lay between the germline ends. The CDR3 has 14 amino acids. Germline loops: CDR1 SGHAT, CDR2 FQNNGV. CDR3 loop: CASSLQASLYEQYF. The CDR3 region has the DNA TGTGCCAGCAGCTTACAGGCCAGCCTCTACGAGCAGTACTTC.

The rearrangement joins TRBV28 to TRBJ1-4, with a tentative D call TRBD1 (6 bases). CDR3 length: 13 amino acids. The germline CDR1 and CDR2 sequences are MDHEN and SYDVKM. V dropped 5 bases and J dropped 11 bases, with 15 bases sitting between them. The CDR3 sequence is CASSPADRRKLFF. The CDR3 DNA is TGTGCCAGCAGTCCCGCCGACAGGCGGAAACTGTTTTTT.

The sample holds many counts of this clonotype. This chain links TRBV5-1 with TRBJ2-7, with a weak D call TRBD2 (6 bases). V gave up 4 bases and J gave up 7 bases, with 21 bases separating them. CDR1 and CDR2 (germline): SGHRS, YFSETQ. CDR3 size: 15 residues. CDR3 sequence: CASSRSSGASGEQYF. The CDR3 DNA reads TGCGCCAGCAGCAGATCGTCGGGAGCCAGCGGTGAGCAGTACTTC.

This clonotype has at least ten counts. The V gene is TRBV30, the J gene TRBJ2-7; D is uncertain. V dropped 2 bases and J dropped 3 bases, with 2 bases sitting between them. The CDR3 runs to 10 residues. Germline loops: CDR1 GTSNPN, CDR2 SVGIG (reference sequence). CDR3 nucleotide sequence: TGTGCCTGGAGTCGCTACGAGCAGTACTTC. Translating gives CAWSRYEQYF.

At least ten counts were recorded for this clonotype. The rearrangement joins TRBV11-2 to TRBJ1-1; perhaps TRBD1 as D (6 bases). This CDR3 region has 15 residues. Germline assignment: CDR1 SGHAT and CDR2 FQNNGV. Deletions cut 5 bases from V and 0 bases from J, with 13 bases between. DNA for the CDR3: TGTGCCAGCAGCCCTCGGACAGCGTTGAACACTGAAGCTTTCTTT. As protein: CASSPRTALNTEAFF.

This clonotype was found many times. V gene TRBV20-1 combines with J gene TRBJ2-3; TRBD2 aligns across 12 bases. The germline V gene has CDR1 DFQATT and CDR2 SNEGSKA (reference sequence). The CDR3 contains 15 residues. The junction had 4 bases not matched to a gene; V was cut back by 6 bases and J by 0 bases. CDR3 DNA sequence: TGCAGTGCCCTAGCGGGAGGGGGGAGCACAGATACGCAGTATTTT. It translates to CSALAGGGSTDTQYF.

As regards this clonotype: With a much larger clone just one base away, this may be a read error. The chain carries TRBV3-1 and TRBJ2-5; TRBD2 is a possible D gene (5 bases). This CDR3 is built from 13 residues. Germline assignment: CDR1 LGHDT and CDR2 YNNKEL (reference sequence). V lost 6 bases to trimming and J lost 7 bases, with 15 bases between them. CDR3 region: CASSFREFGTQYF. In nucleotides, the CDR3 is TGTGCCAGCAGTTTTCGGGAATTCGGGACCCAGTACTTC.

Comment on this clonotype: This may be a read error: a much more frequent sequence differs by one nucleotide. This chain links TRBV3-1 with TRBJ2-3; D call uncertain. CDR3 length equals 13 residues. CDR1 is LGHDT and CDR2 is YNNKEL in the germline V gene (reference sequence). As DNA, the CDR3 is TGTGCCAGCGGCCAAAGCCCCCAGGATACGCAGTATTTT. This codes for CASGQSPQDTQYF.

This clonotype showed up just a few times. The chain recombines TRBV20-1 with TRBJ2-2, with TRBD2 as a possible D gene (5 bases). This CDR3 is 13 amino acids long. Deletions cut 1 base from V and 5 bases from J, with 8 bases between. Germline V lookup: CDR1 DFQATT, CDR2 SNEGSKA (reference sequence). The CDR3 loop reads CSARVRGTGELFF. In DNA form, the CDR3 reads TGCAGTGCTAGAGTCAGAGGGACCGGGGAGCTGTTTTTT.

The sample holds many counts of this clonotype. The CDR3 sequence: CAWSVRGSPWGTDTQYF. The CDR3 DNA reads as TGTGCCTGGAGTGTGAGGGGATCCCCTTGGGGCACAGATACGCAGTATTTT. This rearrangement joins TRBV30 to TRBJ2-3; D may match TRBD1 or TRBD2 (5 bases each). Trimming removed 0 bases at V and 1 base at J, with 17 bases between. From germline, CDR1 is GTSNPN and CDR2 SVGIG (reference sequence). This CDR3 comprises 17 residues.

Ten or more counts support this clonotype. V gene TRBV7-2 combines with J gene TRBJ2-5; D unclear. Germline V CDR1 and CDR2: SGHTA, FQGNSA. CDR3 size: 14 residues. V was shortened by 4 bases and J by 10 bases, with 19 bases between the two germline ends. In nucleotides, the CDR3 is TGTGCCAGCAGCTCTAACGGCCCCTCTACGCGCCAGTACTTC. Amino acid sequence: CASSSNGPSTRQYF.

As to this clonotype: A much bigger clone sits one base away, suggesting this may be a read error. The gene calls are TRBV28 and TRBJ2-3; 7 bases line up with TRBD1. Germline V gene data show CDR1 as MDHEN and CDR2 as SYDVKM. With V trimmed by 6 bases and J by 7 bases, 10 bases remained unmatched. The CDR3 extends over 14 amino acids. CDR3 sequence: CASSSTQQGNTQYF. The CDR3 region has the DNA TGTGCCAGCAGCTCAACCCAACAGGGGAATACGCAGTATTTT.

The chain carries TRBV4-1 and TRBJ2-1; D might be TRBD2 (5 bases). The V end lost 4 bases, the J end lost 4 bases, and 8 bases lay between the germline ends. This CDR3 is built from 13 residues. Germline V gives CDR1 MGHRA, CDR2 YSYEKL. Here the CDR3 reads CASSPLVYNEQFF. In DNA form, the CDR3 reads TGCGCCAGCAGCCCACTAGTTTACAATGAGCAGTTCTTC.

This clonotype has just a few counts. The chain links TRBV20-1 to TRBJ1-5; D unclear. The CDR3 loop spans 15 amino acids. Germline V lookup: CDR1 DFQATT, CDR2 SNEGSKA (reference sequence). Trimming took off 6 bases at V and 1 base at J, with 16 bases between the two ends. The CDR3 spells CSALGRILSNQPQHF. The CDR3 coding sequence is TGCAGTGCCCTAGGGCGAATACTGAGCAATCAGCCCCAGCATTTT.

This clonotype was detected ten times or more. This chain joins TRBV7-9 and TRBJ2-1, with 8 bases identical to TRBD2. The V segment lost 2 bases and the J segment 7 bases; nucleotides outside the gene matches: 13. Per germline, CDR1 SEHNR and CDR2 FQNEAQ (reference sequence). The CDR3 runs 17 residues. Here the CDR3 reads CASSLSTLAGPGNEQFF. The CDR3 DNA reads TGTGCCAGCAGCTTATCTACCCTAGCGGGCCCTGGGAATGAGCAGTTCTTC.

With respect to this clonotype: Its ends do not fully match the called genes, so a read error is possible. V gene TRBV10-3 combines with J gene TRBJ2-5; D gene unclear. The germline V gene encodes CDR1 ENHRY and CDR2 SYGVKD. The CDR3 contains 13 residues. The CDR3 DNA follows: TGTGCCATCAGCCGGGCAGAGCAAGAGACCCGGTACTTC. As protein: CAISRAEQETRYF.

In its sample, this clonotype was seen a few times. V is TRBV6-5 and J is TRBJ2-7; 8 positions match TRBD1. CDR3 length: 15 amino acids. Germline CDR1 MNHEY, CDR2 SVGAGI. Unmatched junction bases numbered 1, after V lost 0 bases and J lost 0 bases. DNA for the CDR3: TGTGCCAGCAGTTACTCACAGGGGGTCTCCTACGAGCAGTACTTC. Protein sequence: CASSYSQGVSYEQYF.

This clonotype was counted ten times or more. This chain uses TRBV5-1 with TRBJ2-2; TRBD2 agrees at 7 bases. The CDR3 covers 16 residues. Germline trimming cut 3 bases from V and 4 bases from J; bases unmatched to any gene: 9. Per the germline V gene, CDR1 is SGHRS and CDR2 is YFSETQ. CDR3 residues: CASSSGGLAATGELFF. CDR3 sequence (DNA): TGCGCCAGCAGCTCTGGCGGTCTAGCGGCCACCGGGGAGCTGTTTTTT. The full variable domain, completed using reference TRBV5-1 and TRBJ2-2, is KAGVTQTPRYLIKTRGQQVTLSCSPISGHRSVSWYQQTPGQGLQFLFEYFSETQRNKGNFPGRFSGRQFSNSRSEMNVSTLELGDSALYLCASSSGGLAATGELFFGEGSRLTVL.

This clonotype was recorded many times. V is TRBV6-1 and J is TRBJ1-1; D unclear. V gave up 8 bases and J gave up 2 bases, with 24 bases separating them. Germline V lookup: CDR1 MNHNS, CDR2 SASEGT. CDR3 length: 17 amino acids. In DNA, the CDR3 is TGTGCCAGCCGACAAACCGTAAGACTCATGGCCAACACTGAAGCTTTCTTT. Its translation is CASRQTVRLMANTEAFF.